This T cell receptor beta chain originates from a study of OX40 agonist ivuxolimab in advanced cancers. Background on the study: Administration of intravenous ivuxolimab to patients occurred every 2 weeks at 0.01 to 10 mg/kg. Anti-PD-1, anti-PD-L1 or anti-CTLA-4 therapy given earlier was allowed, and about 38% had some.

V trimming: 3 bases; J trimming: 0 bases; junction bases outside the gene matches: 10. Germline V CDR1 and CDR2: SGHAT, FQDESV (reference sequence). CDR3 size: 17 residues. In the case of this clone: Its target is not known.

Study-level points and caveats: On average, a greater number of expanded clones characterised CD8+ T cells relative to CD4+.

Assay used: immunoSEQ multiplex PCR; TCRdb lists only in-frame clones, some missing. The sample lists some 62,000 clones; about 90% were seen once. The TCR originated in an adult with an advanced solid tumor such as melanoma, head and neck, liver or kidney cancer. The chain is built from TRBV11-1 and TRBJ1-1, with 7 bases lining up with TRBD1. This specimen consisted of CD4+ or CD8+ T cells sorted from blood, obtained in a trial of the OX40 agonist ivuxolimab. The CDR3, as DNA: TGTGCCAGCAGCTTTAATCGAGGGGGCGGTATGAACACTGAAGCTTTCTTT. Protein product: CASSFNRGGGMNTEAFF. The entire variable domain, with the rest obtained from reference TRBV11-1 and TRBJ1-1, is as follows: EAEVAQSPRYKITEKSQAVAFWCDPISGHATLYWYRQILGQGPELLVQFQDESVVDDSQLPKDRFSAERLKGVDSTLKIQPAELGDSAMYLCASSFNRGGGMNTEAFFGQGTRLTVV.